Listed below are T cell receptor beta chains from one sample, sequenced in a study of cytomegalovirus exposure and HLA in healthy donors. Produced via immunoSEQ multiplex PCR; TCRdb's table is partial and in-frame only. The sample carries roughly 170,000 clones, 84% recorded once. The sequencing sample was made of PBMCs. The receptors were sampled from a girl aged 5-17 years in good health and CMV-seropositive. Each CDR3 is given with its conserved first and last residue. Fields, in order: CDR3 protein, J gene, V gene.

cdr3_aa: CAISEVKTTGRYSGNTIYF
j_call: TRBJ1-3
v_call: TRBV10-3

cdr3_aa: CASSWGQFQETQYF
j_call: TRBJ2-5
v_call: TRBV6-5

cdr3_aa: CASSPPSTDTQYF
j_call: TRBJ2-3
v_call: TRBV18

cdr3_aa: CATRHFSNQPQHF
j_call: TRBJ1-5
v_call: TRBV19

cdr3_aa: CASHPGNLEEKLFF
j_call: TRBJ1-4
v_call: TRBV5-1

cdr3_aa: CASRLGQGSIETQYF
j_call: TRBJ2-5
v_call: TRBV6-1

cdr3_aa: CASSLVLGAADTQYF
j_call: TRBJ2-3
v_call: TRBV11-3

cdr3_aa: CASSLVATDTQYF
j_call: TRBJ2-3
v_call: TRBV28

cdr3_aa: CASSPVEGGTEAFF
j_call: TRBJ1-1
v_call: TRBV4-1

cdr3_aa: CASSIRLGVLEDGYTF
j_call: TRBJ1-2
v_call: TRBV19

cdr3_aa: CASSPWGGGYEQYF
j_call: TRBJ2-7
v_call: TRBV5-5

cdr3_aa: CASSGASQQGIVAFF
j_call: TRBJ1-1
v_call: TRBV5-6

cdr3_aa: CASRPGQAMYGYTF
j_call: TRBJ1-2
v_call: TRBV5-4

cdr3_aa: CASKPIGQVEAFF
j_call: TRBJ1-1
v_call: TRBV27

cdr3_aa: CASSQGRLADNTDTQYF
j_call: TRBJ2-3
v_call: TRBV14

cdr3_aa: CASSSPGRGQETQYF
j_call: TRBJ2-5
v_call: TRBV6-1

cdr3_aa: CAWSFTGTLTGNEQFF
j_call: TRBJ2-1
v_call: TRBV30

cdr3_aa: CASSPGISGNTIYF
j_call: TRBJ1-3
v_call: TRBV18

cdr3_aa: CASSQDVGTKNIQYF
j_call: TRBJ2-4
v_call: TRBV4-1

cdr3_aa: CASSAEWGGQETQYF
j_call: TRBJ2-5
v_call: TRBV9

cdr3_aa: CASSIFRVGQGINQPQHF
j_call: TRBJ1-5
v_call: TRBV19

cdr3_aa: CASSELRDTQYF
j_call: TRBJ2-3
v_call: TRBV10-1

cdr3_aa: CASSQGGPNQPQHF
j_call: TRBJ1-5
v_call: TRBV28

cdr3_aa: CASSLDRAYEQYF
j_call: TRBJ2-7
v_call: TRBV11-1

cdr3_aa: CASSSSSGGAAYF
j_call: TRBJ2-5
v_call: TRBV4-2

cdr3_aa: CASSSQSFVRGYTF
j_call: TRBJ1-2
v_call: TRBV28

cdr3_aa: CARFGEGELFF
j_call: TRBJ2-2
v_call: TRBV6-1

cdr3_aa: CASSYSTGGGAYGYTF
j_call: TRBJ1-2
v_call: TRBV6-5

cdr3_aa: CASSSLPFLAGMPRELFF
j_call: TRBJ2-2
v_call: TRBV27

cdr3_aa: CASSPIITGQGSNTGELFF
j_call: TRBJ2-2
v_call: TRBV19

cdr3_aa: CAIRRDNGYGYTF
j_call: TRBJ1-2
v_call: TRBV10-3

cdr3_aa: CATSIGGSSYEQYF
j_call: TRBJ2-7
v_call: TRBV15

cdr3_aa: CSLAGPIGYQPQHF
j_call: TRBJ1-5
v_call: TRBV29-1

cdr3_aa: CASSLPSQTGFLNTEAFF
j_call: TRBJ1-1
v_call: TRBV7-8

cdr3_aa: CASSVRPGWTEAFF
j_call: TRBJ1-1
v_call: TRBV9

cdr3_aa: CASSLPGGEVTEAFF
j_call: TRBJ1-1
v_call: TRBV4-2

cdr3_aa: CASSLARGAGELFF
j_call: TRBJ2-2
v_call: TRBV13

cdr3_aa: CASRAGRLRYEQYF
j_call: TRBJ2-7
v_call: TRBV13

cdr3_aa: CASSAGQIYGYTF
j_call: TRBJ1-2
v_call: TRBV9

cdr3_aa: CASSIGNHGKRGRGAMNTEAFF
j_call: TRBJ1-1
v_call: TRBV19

cdr3_aa: CASSPDRGKAFF
j_call: TRBJ1-1
v_call: TRBV11-3

cdr3_aa: CASRLEHGRGRRTGELFF
j_call: TRBJ2-2
v_call: TRBV23-1

cdr3_aa: CASSLTGSTEAFF
j_call: TRBJ1-1
v_call: TRBV6-5

cdr3_aa: CASSLDPLDSNYGYTF
j_call: TRBJ1-2
v_call: TRBV5-1

cdr3_aa: CASSDGTGSVSRYEQYF
j_call: TRBJ2-7
v_call: TRBV25-1

cdr3_aa: CSGGLPDTGELFF
j_call: TRBJ2-2
v_call: TRBV29-1

cdr3_aa: CASSGVRNSYEQYF
j_call: TRBJ2-7
v_call: TRBV6-4

cdr3_aa: CASRLAGGFNNEQFF
j_call: TRBJ2-1
v_call: TRBV2

cdr3_aa: CSVPDRNNEQFF
j_call: TRBJ2-1
v_call: TRBV29-1

cdr3_aa: CASSLQGARNYGYTF
j_call: TRBJ1-2
v_call: TRBV2

cdr3_aa: CASSQAPVRRQGIFYGYTF
j_call: TRBJ1-2
v_call: TRBV4-2

cdr3_aa: CASSHRQGTVTMGQFF
j_call: TRBJ2-1
v_call: TRBV6-6

cdr3_aa: CASSDRGFYGNTF
j_call: TRBJ1-2
v_call: TRBV6-1

cdr3_aa: CSDRGRSGNTIYF
j_call: TRBJ1-3
v_call: TRBV29-1

cdr3_aa: CASSEAGSGTLYGYTF
j_call: TRBJ1-2
v_call: TRBV2

cdr3_aa: CASSPGTGDYYGYTF
j_call: TRBJ1-2
v_call: TRBV11-2

cdr3_aa: CSVERGNYGYTF
j_call: TRBJ1-2
v_call: TRBV29-1

cdr3_aa: CAISEWSSNTEAFF
j_call: TRBJ1-1
v_call: TRBV10-3

cdr3_aa: CASSLKSQGAPEAFF
j_call: TRBJ1-1
v_call: TRBV5-4